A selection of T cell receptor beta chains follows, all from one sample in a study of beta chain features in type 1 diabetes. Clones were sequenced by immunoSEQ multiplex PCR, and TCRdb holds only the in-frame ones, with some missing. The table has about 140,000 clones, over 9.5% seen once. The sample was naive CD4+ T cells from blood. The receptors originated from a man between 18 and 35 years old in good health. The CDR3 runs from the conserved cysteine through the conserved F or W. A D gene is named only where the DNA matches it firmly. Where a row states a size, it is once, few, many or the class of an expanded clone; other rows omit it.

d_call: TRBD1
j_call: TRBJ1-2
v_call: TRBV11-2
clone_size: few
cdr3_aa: CASSSGTDYGYTF
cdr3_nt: TGTGCCAGCAGCTCCGGGACAGATTATGGCTACACCTTC

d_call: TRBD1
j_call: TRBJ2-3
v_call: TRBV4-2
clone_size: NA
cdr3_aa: CASSQWRGGVPDTQYF
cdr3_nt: TGTGCCAGCAGCCAATGGCGAGGGGGCGTCCCAGATACGCAGTATTTT

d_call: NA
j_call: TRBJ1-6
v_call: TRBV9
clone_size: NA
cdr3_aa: CASSVNSNSPLHF
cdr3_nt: TGTGCCAGCAGCGTCAACTCAAATTCACCCCTCCACTTT

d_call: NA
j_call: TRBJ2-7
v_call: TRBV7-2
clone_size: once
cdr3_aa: CASSFHEGAGEQYF
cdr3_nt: TGTGCCAGCAGCTTCCACGAGGGGGCGGGGGAGCAGTACTTC

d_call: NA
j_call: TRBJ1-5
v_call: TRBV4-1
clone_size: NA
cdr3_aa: CASSQDMSSNQPQHF
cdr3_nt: TGCGCCAGCAGCCAAGATATGAGTAGCAATCAGCCCCAGCATTTT

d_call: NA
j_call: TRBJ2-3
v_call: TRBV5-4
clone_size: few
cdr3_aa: CASGGQGSTDTQYF
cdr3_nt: TGTGCCAGCGGTGGGCAGGGGAGCACAGATACGCAGTATTTT

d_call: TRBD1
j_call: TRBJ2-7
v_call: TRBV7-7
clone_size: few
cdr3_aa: CASSLGLGQGSEEQYF
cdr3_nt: TGTGCCAGCAGCTTAGGACTTGGACAGGGGAGTGAAGAGCAGTACTTC

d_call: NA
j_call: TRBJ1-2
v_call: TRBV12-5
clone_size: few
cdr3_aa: CASGFSGYGYTF
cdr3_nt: TGTGCTAGTGGTTTTAGTGGCTATGGCTACACCTTC

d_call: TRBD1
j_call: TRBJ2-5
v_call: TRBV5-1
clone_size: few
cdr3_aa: CASSHTGGQETQYF
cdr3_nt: TGCGCCAGCAGCCATACAGGGGGCCAAGAGACCCAGTACTTC

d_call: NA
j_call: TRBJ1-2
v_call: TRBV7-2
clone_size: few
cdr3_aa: CASSLAQGIAGGYTF
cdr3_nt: TGTGCCAGCAGCTTAGCGCAGGGAATAGCGGGTGGCTACACCTTC